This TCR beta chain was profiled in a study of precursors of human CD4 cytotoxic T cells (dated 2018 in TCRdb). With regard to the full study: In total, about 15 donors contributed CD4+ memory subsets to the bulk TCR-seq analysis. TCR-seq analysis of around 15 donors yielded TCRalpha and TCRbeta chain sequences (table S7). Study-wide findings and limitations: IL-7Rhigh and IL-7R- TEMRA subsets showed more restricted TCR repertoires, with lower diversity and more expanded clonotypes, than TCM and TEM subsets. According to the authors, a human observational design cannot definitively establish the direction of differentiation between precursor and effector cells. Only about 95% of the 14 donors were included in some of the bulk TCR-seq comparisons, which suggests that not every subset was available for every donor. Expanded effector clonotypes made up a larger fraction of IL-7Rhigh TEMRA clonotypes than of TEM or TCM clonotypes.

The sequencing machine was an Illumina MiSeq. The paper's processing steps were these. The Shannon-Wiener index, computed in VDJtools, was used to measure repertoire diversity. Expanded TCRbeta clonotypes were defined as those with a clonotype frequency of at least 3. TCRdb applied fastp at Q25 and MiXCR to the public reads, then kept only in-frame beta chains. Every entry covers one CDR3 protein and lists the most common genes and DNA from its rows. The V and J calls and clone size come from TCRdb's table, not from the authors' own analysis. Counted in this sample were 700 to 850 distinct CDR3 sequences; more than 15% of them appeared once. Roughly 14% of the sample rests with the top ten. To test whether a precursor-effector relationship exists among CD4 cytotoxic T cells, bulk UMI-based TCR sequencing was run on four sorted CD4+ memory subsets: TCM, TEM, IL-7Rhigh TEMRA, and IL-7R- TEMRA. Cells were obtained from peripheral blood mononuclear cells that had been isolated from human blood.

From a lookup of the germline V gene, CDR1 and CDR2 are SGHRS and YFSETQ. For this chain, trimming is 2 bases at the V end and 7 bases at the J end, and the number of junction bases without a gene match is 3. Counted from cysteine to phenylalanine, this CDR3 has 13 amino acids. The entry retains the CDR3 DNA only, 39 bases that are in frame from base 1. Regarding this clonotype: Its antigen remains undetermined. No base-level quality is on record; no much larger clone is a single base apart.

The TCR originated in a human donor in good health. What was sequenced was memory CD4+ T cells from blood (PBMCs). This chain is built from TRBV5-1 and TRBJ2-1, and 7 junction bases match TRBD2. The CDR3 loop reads CASSLAGRNEQFF. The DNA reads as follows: TGCGCCAGCAGCTTAGCGGGGAGAAATGAGCAGTTCTTC.